This TCR beta chain comes out of a study of cytomegalovirus exposure and HLA in healthy donors. A single count supports this clone. What it binds is unknown. General study findings and limits: Reports indicate that TCR beta sequences accurately predicted the HLA-A and HLA-B alleles of most subjects. The study designated roughly 150 TCR beta chains cytomegalovirus-associated. A later analysis, which compared TCR beta chains of equal frequency, found the HLA-associated ones more clonally expanded. The sole available immune exposure information was CMV serostatus.

The CDR3 totals 14 residues. The V gene lost 3 bases and the J gene lost 10 bases, with 16 bases spanning the gap. CDR1 is ENHRY, CDR2 SYGVKD, per germline. Both 60 Vbeta primers and 13 Jbeta primers went into the PCR. Here immunoSEQ multiplex PCR was the method, and the copy in TCRdb shows in-frame clones only, minus some. The sample comprises 100,000 to 150,000 clones, 83% of which are singletons, and roughly 1.2% rests with the top ten. The clonotype comes from a girl aged 2-10 years in good health and CMV-seronegative. The gene calls are TRBV10-3 and TRBJ2-1, with D perhaps matching TRBD2 (6 bases). Sequenced input: PBMCs. The CDR3 DNA sequence: TGTGCCATCAGTGACCCTGGAGGGCGTGTGGAGCAGTTCTTC. Its translation is CAISDPGGRVEQFF.